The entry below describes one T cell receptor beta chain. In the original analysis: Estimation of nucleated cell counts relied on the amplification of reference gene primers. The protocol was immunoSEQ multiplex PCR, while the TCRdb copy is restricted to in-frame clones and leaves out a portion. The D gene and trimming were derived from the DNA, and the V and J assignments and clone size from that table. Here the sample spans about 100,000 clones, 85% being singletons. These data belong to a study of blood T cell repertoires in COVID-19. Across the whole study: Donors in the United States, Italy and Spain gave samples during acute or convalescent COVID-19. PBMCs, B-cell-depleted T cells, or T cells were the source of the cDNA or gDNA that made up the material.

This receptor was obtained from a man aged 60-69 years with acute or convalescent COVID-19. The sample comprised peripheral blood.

CDR3 bases: TGTGCCACCAGCAGAGATTACCCTACGACAGGGACTGGGGCCAACGTCCTGACTTTC. This encodes CATSRDYPTTGTGANVLTF. V is TRBV15 and J is TRBJ2-6; 7 nucleotides agree with TRBD1. This CDR3 region has 19 residues. Germline V CDR1 and CDR2: LNHNV, YYDKDF (reference sequence). V lost 0 bases, J lost 2 bases, and 10 bases stayed unmatched.